This entry lists 10 T cell receptor beta chains sequenced from one sample in a study of T cell responses to AZD1222 COVID-19 vaccine. Method: immunoSEQ multiplex PCR; TCRdb's copy keeps in-frame clones and lacks some. This sample has about 83,000 clones; approximately 90% occur once, and the top ten carry less than 35%. The sample consisted of peripheral blood, taken 28 days after the second AZD1222 dose. The receptors were gathered from an adult who received the AZD1222 COVID-19 vaccine.

V and J are TRBV6-4 and TRBJ2-1; perhaps TRBD2 as D (6 bases). Trimming left V 3 bases short and J 6 bases short, with 15 bases between. Per germline, CDR1 MRHNA and CDR2 SNTAGT. The CDR3 runs 15 residues. As DNA, the CDR3 is TGTGCCAGCAGTGATAGCGGATCAGGGATCAATGAGCAGTTCTTC. Translation: CASSDSGSGINEQFF.

V gene TRBV4-1 combines with J gene TRBJ2-5; TRBD1 aligns across 8 bases. The trim removed 3 bases at V and 3 bases at J, leaving 6 bases unmatched. Germline V lookup: CDR1 MGHRA, CDR2 YSYEKL. The CDR3 contains 15 residues. Here the CDR3 reads CASSQPGQEEETQYF. The CDR3 DNA reads as TGCGCCAGCAGCCAGCCGGGACAGGAGGAAGAGACCCAGTACTTC.

The chain is built from TRBV6-1 and TRBJ2-5; 7 positions agree with TRBD2. J was trimmed by 12 bases and V by 3 bases; bases with no gene match: 4. In germline, CDR1 is MNHNS, CDR2 SASEGT. This CDR3 contains 11 residues. The CDR3 bases are TGTGCCAGCAGTGACGGGACTAACGAGTACTTC. This sequence encodes CASSDGTNEYF.

The chain joins TRBV2 to TRBJ2-1, with 7 nucleotides matching TRBD2. This CDR3 has 12 residues. J was trimmed by 6 bases and V by 11 bases; bases with no gene match: 7. In germline, CDR1 is SNHLY, CDR2 FYNNEI. The CDR3 spells CALGLGVNEQFF. DNA of the CDR3: TGTGCCCTCGGACTAGGAGTCAATGAGCAGTTCTTC.

This chain joins TRBV5-1 and TRBJ2-7, with D unclear. This CDR3 spans 15 amino acids. Germline CDR1 and CDR2: SGHRS and YFSETQ. With 0 bases removed from V and 0 bases from J, the gap between germline ends came to 10 bases. The CDR3 sequence: CASSLGGSSSYEQYF. The CDR3 region has the DNA TGCGCCAGCAGCTTGGGTGGCTCTAGCTCCTACGAGCAGTACTTC.

The chain carries TRBV4-1 and TRBJ1-3, with a weak D call TRBD1 (6 bases). This CDR3 has 17 residues. The V gene lost 3 bases and the J gene lost 0 bases, with 15 bases spanning the gap. In germline, CDR1 is MGHRA, CDR2 YSYEKL. The CDR3 sequence is CASSHSRDTHSGNTIYF. The CDR3 DNA reads as TGCGCCAGCAGCCACTCCCGGGACACCCACTCTGGAAACACCATATATTTT.

This clone was detected only once. This sequence joins TRBV2 and TRBJ2-2; no clear D. This CDR3 is 13 amino acids long. The V gene lost 2 bases and the J gene lost 5 bases, with 6 bases spanning the gap. Germline CDR1 and CDR2: SNHLY and FYNNEI. The CDR3 is CASSEYRTGELFF. CDR3 sequence (DNA): TGTGCCAGCAGTGAATACCGAACCGGGGAGCTGTTTTTT.

Only one count was recorded for this clone. The V gene is TRBV28, the J gene TRBJ1-5; 8 bases map to TRBD1. CDR3 length: 15 amino acids. Germline V gene sequence: CDR1 MDHEN, CDR2 SYDVKM. With V trimmed by 5 bases and J by 6 bases, 9 bases remained unmatched. CDR3 residues: CASSQGAGLPQPQHF. The CDR3 nucleotides read TGTGCCAGCAGTCAGGGGGCAGGGCTTCCTCAGCCCCAGCATTTT. Full variable domain (rest looked up from reference TRBV28 and TRBJ1-5): DVKVTQSSRYLVKRTGEKVFLECVQDMDHENMFWYRQDPGLGLRLIYFSYDVKMKEKGDIPEGYSVSREKKERFSLILESASTNQTSMYLCASSQGAGLPQPQHFGDGTRLSIL.

The V call is TRBV4-2, the J call TRBJ2-7; unclear D gene. V gave up 3 bases and J gave up 4 bases, with 16 bases separating them. The length of the CDR3 is 15 residues. The germline V gene encodes CDR1 LGHNA and CDR2 YNFKEQ. DNA for the CDR3: TGTGCCAGCAGCCACGACCTCTCCAGAATGTACGAGCAGTACTTC. Protein sequence: CASSHDLSRMYEQYF.

The rearrangement links TRBV5-1 to TRBJ2-7; D remains ambiguous. Germline CDR1 is SGHRS and CDR2 is YFSETQ. The germline V and J ends were trimmed by 1 base and 0 bases, with 8 bases remaining between them. The CDR3 is 14 amino acids. CDR3: CASSLNRFSYEQYF. The CDR3 DNA is TGCGCCAGCAGCTTGAACAGATTCTCCTACGAGCAGTACTTC.